This T cell receptor (beta chain) was documented in a study of blood T cell repertoires in COVID-19. Study summary: Samples taken during acute and convalescent COVID-19 were collected in the United States, Italy and Spain. The analysed material was cDNA or gDNA that came from T cells, B-cell-depleted T cells, or PBMCs.

V shed 1 base and J 2 bases; nucleotides not matched to a gene: 4. Germline loops: CDR1 LGHNA, CDR2 YNFKEQ. This CDR3 region has 16 residues. Authors' analysis steps: Amplification of reference gene primers was used by the study to estimate nucleated cell counts. Some clones are missing from TCRdb's copy, which holds only in-frame ones; the method was immunoSEQ multiplex PCR. The V and J calls and clone size were taken over from that table, and D and trimming were inferred from the DNA. Of about 150,000 clones in the sample, about 79% were seen once. The material sequenced was peripheral blood. V gene TRBV4-2 combines with J gene TRBJ1-5; 8 nucleotides agree with TRBD1. The clonotype originates from a woman between 45 and 65 years old with acute or convalescent COVID-19. CDR3 protein: CASSQAVQGGNQPQHF. The CDR3 DNA is TGTGCCAGCAGCCAAGCAGTACAGGGGGGCAATCAGCCCCAGCATTTT.